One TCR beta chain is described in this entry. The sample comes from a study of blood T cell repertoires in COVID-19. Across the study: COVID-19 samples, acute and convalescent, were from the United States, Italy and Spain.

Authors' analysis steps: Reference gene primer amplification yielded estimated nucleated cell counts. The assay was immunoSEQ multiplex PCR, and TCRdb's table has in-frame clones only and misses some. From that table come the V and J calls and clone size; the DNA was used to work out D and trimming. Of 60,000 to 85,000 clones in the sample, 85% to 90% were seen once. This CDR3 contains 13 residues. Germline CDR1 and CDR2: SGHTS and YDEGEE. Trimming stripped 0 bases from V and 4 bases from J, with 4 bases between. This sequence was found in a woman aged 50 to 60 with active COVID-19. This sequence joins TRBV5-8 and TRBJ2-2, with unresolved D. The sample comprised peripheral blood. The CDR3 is CASSLVGTGELFF. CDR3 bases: TGTGCCAGCAGCTTGGTCGGCACCGGGGAGCTGTTTTTT.